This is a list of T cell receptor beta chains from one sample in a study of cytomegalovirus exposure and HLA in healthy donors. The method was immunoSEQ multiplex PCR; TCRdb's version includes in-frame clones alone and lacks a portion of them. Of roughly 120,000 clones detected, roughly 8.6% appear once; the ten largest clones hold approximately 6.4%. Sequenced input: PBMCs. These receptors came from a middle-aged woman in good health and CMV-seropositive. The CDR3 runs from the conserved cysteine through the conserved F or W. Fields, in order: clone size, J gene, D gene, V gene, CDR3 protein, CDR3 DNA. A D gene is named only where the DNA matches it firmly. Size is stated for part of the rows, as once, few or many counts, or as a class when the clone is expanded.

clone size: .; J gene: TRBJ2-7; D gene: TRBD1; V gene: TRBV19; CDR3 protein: CASSKTGTGGSYEQYF; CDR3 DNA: TGTGCCAGTAGTAAAACCGGGACAGGGGGCTCGTACGAGCAGTACTTC
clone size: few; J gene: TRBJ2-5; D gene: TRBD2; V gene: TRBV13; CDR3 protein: CASSLVGHGGETQYF; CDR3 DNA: TGTGCCAGCAGCTTAGTCGGGCACGGGGGGGAGACCCAGTACTTC
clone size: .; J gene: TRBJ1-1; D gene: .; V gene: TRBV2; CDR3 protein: CASRTGRVSEAFF; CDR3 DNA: TGTGCCAGCAGAACAGGGAGGGTCTCCGAAGCTTTCTTT
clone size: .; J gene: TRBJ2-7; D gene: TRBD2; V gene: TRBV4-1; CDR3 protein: CASSQDWGSGASYEQYF; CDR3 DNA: TGCGCCAGCAGCCAAGATTGGGGTAGCGGGGCGTCCTACGAGCAGTACTTC
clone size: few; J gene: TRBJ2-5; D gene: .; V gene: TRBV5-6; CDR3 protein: CASSSGVGRGETQYF; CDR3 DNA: TGTGCCAGCAGCTCCGGGGTCGGCAGGGGAGAGACCCAGTACTTC
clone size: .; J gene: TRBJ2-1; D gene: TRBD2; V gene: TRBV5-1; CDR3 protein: CASSAPLAGGSYNEQFF; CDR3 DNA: TGCGCCAGCAGCGCGCCCCTAGCGGGGGGGTCTTACAATGAGCAGTTCTTC
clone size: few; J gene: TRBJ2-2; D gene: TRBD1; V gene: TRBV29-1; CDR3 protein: CSAKTGGSAGELFF; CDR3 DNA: TGCAGCGCTAAAACAGGGGGCAGCGCCGGGGAGCTGTTTTTT
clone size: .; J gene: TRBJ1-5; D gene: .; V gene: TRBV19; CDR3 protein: CASSSQGGQPQHF; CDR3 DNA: TGTGCCAGTAGTAGCCAAGGAGGCCAGCCCCAGCATTTT
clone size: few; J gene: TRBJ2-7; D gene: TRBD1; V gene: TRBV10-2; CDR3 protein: CASSDGRDRGTYEQYF; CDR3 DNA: TGCGCCAGCAGTGACGGCCGGGACAGGGGAACCTACGAGCAGTACTTC
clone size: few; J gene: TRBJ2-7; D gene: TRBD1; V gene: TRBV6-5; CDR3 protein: CANPKTGLAFYEQYF; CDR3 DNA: TGTGCCAACCCTAAGACAGGGCTAGCCTTCTACGAGCAGTACTTC
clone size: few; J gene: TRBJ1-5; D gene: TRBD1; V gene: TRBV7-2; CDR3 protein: CASSLSPGTVSNQPQHF; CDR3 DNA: TGTGCCAGCAGCTTATCACCCGGGACAGTTAGCAATCAGCCCCAGCATTTT
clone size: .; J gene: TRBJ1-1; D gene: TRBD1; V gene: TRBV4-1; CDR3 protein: CASSQTGRDREVAEAFF; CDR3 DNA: TGCGCCAGCAGCCAAACTGGACGGGACAGGGAAGTGGCTGAAGCTTTCTTT
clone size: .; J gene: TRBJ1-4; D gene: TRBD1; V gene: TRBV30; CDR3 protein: CAWRPGQGLEKLFF; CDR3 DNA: TGTGCCTGGAGGCCGGGACAGGGCCTGGAAAAACTGTTTTTT
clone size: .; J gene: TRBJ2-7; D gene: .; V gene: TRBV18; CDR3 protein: CASSIIRQDYEQYF; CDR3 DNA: TGTGCCAGCTCAATCATTCGACAGGACTACGAGCAGTACTTC
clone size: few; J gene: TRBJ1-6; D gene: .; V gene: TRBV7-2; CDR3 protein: CASSSGQLYMSPLHF; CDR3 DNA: TGTGCCAGCAGCTCCGGACAGCTCTACATGTCACCCCTCCACTTT
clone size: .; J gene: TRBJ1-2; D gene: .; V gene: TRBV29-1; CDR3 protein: CRVERQDYGYTF; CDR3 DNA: TGCAGAGTTGAACGGCAGGACTATGGCTACACCTTC
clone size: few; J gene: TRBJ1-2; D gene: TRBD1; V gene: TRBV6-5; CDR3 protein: CASSYSKDREGGYTF; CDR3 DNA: TGTGCCAGCAGTTACTCGAAGGACAGGGAAGGCGGCTACACCTTC
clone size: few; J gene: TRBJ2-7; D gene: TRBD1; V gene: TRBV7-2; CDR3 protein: CASSLVGTGLNYEQYF; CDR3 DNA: TGTGCCAGCAGCTTAGTTGGGACAGGGTTGAACTACGAGCAGTACTTC
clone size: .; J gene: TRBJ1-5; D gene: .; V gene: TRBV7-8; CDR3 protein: CASSTSGVNQPQHF; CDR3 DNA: TGTGCCAGCAGCACATCGGGGGTGAATCAGCCCCAGCATTTT
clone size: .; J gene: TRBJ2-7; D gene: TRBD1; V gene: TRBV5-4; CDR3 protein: CASSLAGQGYEQYF; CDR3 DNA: TGTGCCAGCAGCTTGGCCGGACAGGGCTACGAGCAGTACTTC
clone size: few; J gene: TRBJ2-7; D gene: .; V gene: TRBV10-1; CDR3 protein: CASSESGDAYEQYF; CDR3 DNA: TGCGCCAGCAGTGAGAGCGGCGATGCCTACGAGCAGTACTTC
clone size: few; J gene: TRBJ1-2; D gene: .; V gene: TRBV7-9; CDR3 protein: CARSLGDFYGYTF; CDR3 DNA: TGTGCCAGAAGCTTAGGGGACTTCTATGGCTACACCTTC
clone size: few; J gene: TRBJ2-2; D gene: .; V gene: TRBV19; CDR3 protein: CASSQGFLTNTGELFF; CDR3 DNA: TGTGCCAGTTCCCAGGGGTTTTTAACGAACACCGGGGAGCTGTTTTTT
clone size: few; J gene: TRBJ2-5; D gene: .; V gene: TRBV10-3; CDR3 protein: CAISDSTMETQYF; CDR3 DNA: TGTGCCATCAGTGATTCAACAATGGAGACCCAGTACTTC
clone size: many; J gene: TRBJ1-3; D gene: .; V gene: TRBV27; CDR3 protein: CASSFRGGTGNTIYF; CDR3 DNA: TGTGCCAGCAGTTTTCGGGGAGGGACGGGAAACACCATATATTTT
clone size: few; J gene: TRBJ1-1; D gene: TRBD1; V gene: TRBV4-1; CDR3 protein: CASSPGQGALGTEAFF; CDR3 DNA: TGCGCCAGCAGCCCCGGACAGGGGGCGCTTGGCACTGAAGCTTTCTTT
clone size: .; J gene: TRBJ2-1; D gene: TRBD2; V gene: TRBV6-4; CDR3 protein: CASSLGGSWNEQFF; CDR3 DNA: TGTGCCAGCAGTCTGGGGGGGAGCTGGAATGAGCAGTTCTTC
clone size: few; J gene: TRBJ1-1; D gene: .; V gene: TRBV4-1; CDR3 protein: CASSHSRGTLNTEAFF; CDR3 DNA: TGCGCCAGCAGCCACTCTAGAGGGACATTGAACACTGAAGCTTTCTTT
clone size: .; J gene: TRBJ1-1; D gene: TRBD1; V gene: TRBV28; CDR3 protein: CASSPISGTAMNTEAFF; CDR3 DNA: TGTGCCAGCAGTCCCATATCCGGGACAGCAATGAACACTGAAGCTTTCTTT
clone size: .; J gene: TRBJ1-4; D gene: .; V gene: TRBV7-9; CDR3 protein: CASSLAGQEHEKLFF; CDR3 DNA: TGTGCCAGCAGCTTAGCGGGGCAGGAACATGAAAAACTGTTTTTT
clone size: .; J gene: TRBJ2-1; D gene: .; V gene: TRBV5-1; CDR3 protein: CASSPLTSNEQFF; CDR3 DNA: TGCGCCAGCAGCCCATTGACTAGTAATGAGCAGTTCTTC
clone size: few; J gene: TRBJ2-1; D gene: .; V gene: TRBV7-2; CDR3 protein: CASSRARSSYNEQFF; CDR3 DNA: TGTGCCAGCAGCCGAGCGCGGAGCTCCTACAATGAGCAGTTCTTC
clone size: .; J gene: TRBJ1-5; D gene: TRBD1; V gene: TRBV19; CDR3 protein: CASSTPGGRGQPQHF; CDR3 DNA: TGTGCCAGTAGTACCCCAGGGGGCAGAGGTCAGCCCCAGCATTTT
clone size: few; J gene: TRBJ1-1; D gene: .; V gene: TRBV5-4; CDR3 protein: CASSPGANTEAFF; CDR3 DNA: TGTGCCAGCAGCCCAGGTGCCAACACTGAAGCTTTCTTT
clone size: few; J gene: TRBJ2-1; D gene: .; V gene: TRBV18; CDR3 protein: CASSPDTGTGNEQFF; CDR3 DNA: TGTGCCAGCTCACCAGACACAGGGACGGGGAATGAGCAGTTCTTC
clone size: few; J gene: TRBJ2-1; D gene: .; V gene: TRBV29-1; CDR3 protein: CSVELRNSYNEQFF; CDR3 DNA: TGCAGCGTTGAATTGCGGAACTCTTACAATGAGCAGTTCTTC
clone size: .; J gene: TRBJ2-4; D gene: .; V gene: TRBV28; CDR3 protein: CASSLEGGALNIQYF; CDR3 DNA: TGTGCCAGCAGTTTAGAAGGCGGGGCCTTAAACATTCAGTACTTC
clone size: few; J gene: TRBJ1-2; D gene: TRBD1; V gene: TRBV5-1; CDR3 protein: CASKRRTGSAGDYGYTF; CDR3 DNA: TGCGCCAGCAAGCGGCGGACAGGGTCGGCGGGTGACTATGGCTACACCTTC
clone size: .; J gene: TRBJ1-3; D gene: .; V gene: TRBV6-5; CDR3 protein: CASSYSRFFSGNTIYF; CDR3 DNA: TGTGCCAGCAGTTACTCGAGGTTTTTCTCTGGAAACACCATATATTTT
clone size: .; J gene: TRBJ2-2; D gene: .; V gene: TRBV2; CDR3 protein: CASKAPGGTGELFF; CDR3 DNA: TGTGCCAGCAAAGCCCCCGGGGGAACCGGGGAGCTGTTTTTT